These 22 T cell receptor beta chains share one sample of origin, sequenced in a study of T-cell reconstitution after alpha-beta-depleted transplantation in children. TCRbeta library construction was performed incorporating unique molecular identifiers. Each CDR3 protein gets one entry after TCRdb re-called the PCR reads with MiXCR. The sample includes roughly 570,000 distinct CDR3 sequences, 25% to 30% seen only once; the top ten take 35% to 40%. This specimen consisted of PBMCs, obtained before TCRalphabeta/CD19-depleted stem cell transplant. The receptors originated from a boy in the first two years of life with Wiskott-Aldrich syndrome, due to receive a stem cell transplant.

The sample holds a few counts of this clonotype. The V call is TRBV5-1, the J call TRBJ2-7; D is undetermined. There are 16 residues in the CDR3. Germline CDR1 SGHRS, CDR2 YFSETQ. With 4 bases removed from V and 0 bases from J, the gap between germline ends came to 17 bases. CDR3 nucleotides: TGCGCCAGCAGCCGCGACGGCCAACGACACTCCTACGAGCAGTACTTC. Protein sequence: CASSRDGQRHSYEQYF.

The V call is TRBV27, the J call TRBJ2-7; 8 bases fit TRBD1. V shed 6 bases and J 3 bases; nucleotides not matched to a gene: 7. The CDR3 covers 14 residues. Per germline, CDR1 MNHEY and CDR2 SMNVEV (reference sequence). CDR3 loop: CASRKLQGDYEQYF. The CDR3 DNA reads TGTGCCAGCAGGAAATTACAGGGGGACTACGAGCAGTACTTC.

The CDR3 reads CASSLGVGDTEAFF. The CDR3, as DNA: TGTGCCAGCAGCTTAGGGGTAGGCGACACTGAAGCTTTCTTT. The chain is built from TRBV7-9 and TRBJ1-1; D unresolved. This CDR3 has 14 residues. The V and J ends lost 1 base and 3 bases respectively, with 9 bases between them. CDR1 and CDR2 from the germline V gene are SEHNR and FQNEAQ (reference sequence).

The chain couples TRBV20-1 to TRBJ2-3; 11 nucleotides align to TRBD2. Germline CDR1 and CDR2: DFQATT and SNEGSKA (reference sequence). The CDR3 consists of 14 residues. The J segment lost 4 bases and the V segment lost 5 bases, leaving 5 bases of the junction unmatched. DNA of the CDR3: TGCAGTGCTTTAGCGGGAGGGTCCCCAGATACGCAGTATTTT. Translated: CSALAGGSPDTQYF.

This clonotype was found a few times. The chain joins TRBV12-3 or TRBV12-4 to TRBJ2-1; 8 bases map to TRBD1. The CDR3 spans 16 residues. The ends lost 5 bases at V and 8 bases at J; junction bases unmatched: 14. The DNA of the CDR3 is TGTGCCAGCAGTGATCGAGTCGGACAGGGTGGCCATGAGCAGTTCTTC. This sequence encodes CASSDRVGQGGHEQFF.

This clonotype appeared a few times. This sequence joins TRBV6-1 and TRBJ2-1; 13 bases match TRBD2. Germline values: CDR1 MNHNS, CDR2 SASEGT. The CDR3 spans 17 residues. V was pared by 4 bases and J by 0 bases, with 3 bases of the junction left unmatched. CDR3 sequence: CASSARTSGSSYNEQFF. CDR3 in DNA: TGTGCCAGCAGTGCCCGGACTAGCGGGAGCTCCTACAATGAGCAGTTCTTC.

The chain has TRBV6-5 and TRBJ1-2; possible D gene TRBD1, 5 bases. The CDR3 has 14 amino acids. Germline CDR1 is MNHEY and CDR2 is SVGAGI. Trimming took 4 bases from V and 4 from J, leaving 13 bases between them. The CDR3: CASSSREGIYGYTF. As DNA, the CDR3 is TGTGCCAGCAGTTCGAGGGAGGGGATCTATGGCTACACCTTC.

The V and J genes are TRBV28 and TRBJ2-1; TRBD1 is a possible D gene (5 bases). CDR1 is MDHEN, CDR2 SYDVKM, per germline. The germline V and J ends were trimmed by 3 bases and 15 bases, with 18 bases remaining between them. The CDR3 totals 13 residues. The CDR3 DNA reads TGTGCCAGCAGTTTTTTCCCCGTAGACAGTGGGTTCTTC. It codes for CASSFFPVDSGFF.

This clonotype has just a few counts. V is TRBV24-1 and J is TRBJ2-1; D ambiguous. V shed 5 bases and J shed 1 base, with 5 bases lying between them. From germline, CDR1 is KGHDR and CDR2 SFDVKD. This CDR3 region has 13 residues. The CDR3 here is CATSGRSYNEQFF. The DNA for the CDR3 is TGTGCCACCAGTGGACGGTCCTACAATGAGCAGTTCTTC.

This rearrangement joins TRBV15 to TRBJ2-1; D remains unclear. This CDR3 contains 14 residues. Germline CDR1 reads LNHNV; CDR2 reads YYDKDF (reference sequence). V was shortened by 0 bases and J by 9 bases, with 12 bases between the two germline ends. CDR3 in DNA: TGTGCCACCAGCAGAGATAGGGTGGCGGCTGAGCAGTTCTTC. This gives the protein CATSRDRVAAEQFF.

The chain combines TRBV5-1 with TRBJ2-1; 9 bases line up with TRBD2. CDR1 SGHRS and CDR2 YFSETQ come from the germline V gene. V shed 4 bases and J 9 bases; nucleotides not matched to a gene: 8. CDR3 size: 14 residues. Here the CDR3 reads CASSPSGTVTEQFF. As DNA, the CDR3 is TGCGCCAGCAGCCCTAGCGGGACGGTGACTGAGCAGTTCTTC.

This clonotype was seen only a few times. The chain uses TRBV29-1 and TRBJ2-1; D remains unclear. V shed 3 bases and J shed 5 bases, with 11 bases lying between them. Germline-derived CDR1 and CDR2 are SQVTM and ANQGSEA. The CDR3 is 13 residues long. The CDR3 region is CSVDSTTHNEQFF. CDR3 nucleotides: TGCAGCGTTGATAGCACGACCCACAATGAGCAGTTCTTC.

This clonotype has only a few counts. The CDR3 nucleotides are TGTGCCACCAGTGATACCCGGGACGGATCAAATCAGCCCCAGCATTTT. This encodes CATSDTRDGSNQPQHF. The chain joins TRBV24-1 to TRBJ1-5; TRBD1 is a possible D gene (5 bases). Trimming removed 3 bases at V and 4 bases at J, with 15 bases between. The CDR3 has 16 amino acids. The germline CDR1 and CDR2 sequences are KGHDR and SFDVKD.

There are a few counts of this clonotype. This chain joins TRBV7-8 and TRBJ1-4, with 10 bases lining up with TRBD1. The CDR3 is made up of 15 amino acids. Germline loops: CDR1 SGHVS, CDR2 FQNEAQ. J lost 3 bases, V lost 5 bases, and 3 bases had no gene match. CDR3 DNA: TGTGCCAGCAGCAGGGGGACAGGGGCTAATGAAAAACTGTTTTTT. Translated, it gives CASSRGTGANEKLFF.

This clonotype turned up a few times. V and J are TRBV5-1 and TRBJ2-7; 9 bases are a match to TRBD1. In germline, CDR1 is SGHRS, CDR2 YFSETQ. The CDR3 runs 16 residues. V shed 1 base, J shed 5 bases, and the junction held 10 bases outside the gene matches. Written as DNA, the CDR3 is TGCGCCAGCAGCTTGAGGGGGCCGGGACAGGGCCACGAGCAGTACTTC. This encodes CASSLRGPGQGHEQYF.

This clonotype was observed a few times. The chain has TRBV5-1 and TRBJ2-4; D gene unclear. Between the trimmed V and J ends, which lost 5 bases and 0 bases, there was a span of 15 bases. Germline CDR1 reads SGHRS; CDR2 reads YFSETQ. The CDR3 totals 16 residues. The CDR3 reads CASRRQVQIAKNIQYF. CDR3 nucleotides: TGCGCCAGCAGACGCCAAGTCCAGATAGCCAAAAACATTCAGTACTTC.

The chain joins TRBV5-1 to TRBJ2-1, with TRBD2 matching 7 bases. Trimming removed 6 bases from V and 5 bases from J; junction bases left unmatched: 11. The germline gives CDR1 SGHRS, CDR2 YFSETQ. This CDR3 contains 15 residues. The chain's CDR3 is CASTREDYRDNEQFF. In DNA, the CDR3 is TGCGCCAGCACCCGGGAGGACTATAGGGACAATGAGCAGTTCTTC.

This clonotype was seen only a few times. The CDR3 DNA reads as TGTGCCAGCAGCTTAAACCGGGCCCTCACAGATACGCAGTATTTT. Amino acid sequence: CASSLNRALTDTQYF. The gene calls are TRBV7-6 and TRBJ2-3; no clear D. The CDR3 loop spans 15 amino acids. The germline V gene has CDR1 SGHVS and CDR2 FNYEAQ. Trimming shortened V by 2 bases and J by 2 bases, and 11 bases separated the two germline ends.

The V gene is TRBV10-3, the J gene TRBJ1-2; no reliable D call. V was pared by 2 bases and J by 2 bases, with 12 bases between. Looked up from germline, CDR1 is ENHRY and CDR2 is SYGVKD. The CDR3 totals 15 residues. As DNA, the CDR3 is TGTGCCATCAGTGAGCCCGACAAGGCCAACTATGGCTACACCTTC. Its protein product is CAISEPDKANYGYTF.

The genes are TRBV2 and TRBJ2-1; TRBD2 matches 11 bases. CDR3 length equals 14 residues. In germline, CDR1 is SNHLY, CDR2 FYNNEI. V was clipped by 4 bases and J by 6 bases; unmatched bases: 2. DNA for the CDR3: TGTGCCAGCAGTGCACTAGCGGGAGTCAATGAGCAGTTCTTC. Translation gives CASSALAGVNEQFF.

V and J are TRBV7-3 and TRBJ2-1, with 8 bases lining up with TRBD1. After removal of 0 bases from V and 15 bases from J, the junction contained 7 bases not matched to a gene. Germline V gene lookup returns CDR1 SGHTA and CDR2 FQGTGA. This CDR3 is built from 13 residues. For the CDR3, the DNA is TGTGCCAGCAGCTTAACTGAGACAGGGGACGGGTTCTTC. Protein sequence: CASSLTETGDGFF.

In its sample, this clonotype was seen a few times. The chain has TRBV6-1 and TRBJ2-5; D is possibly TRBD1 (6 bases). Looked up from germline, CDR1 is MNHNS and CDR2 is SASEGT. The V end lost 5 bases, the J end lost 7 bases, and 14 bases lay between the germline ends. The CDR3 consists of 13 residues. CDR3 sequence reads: CASSTDRERTQYF. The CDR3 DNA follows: TGTGCCAGCAGTACGGACAGAGAAAGGACCCAGTACTTC.